Below are 3 T cell receptor beta chains sequenced from a single sample in a study of blood T cells in healthy people across ages. A second PCR, run for about 7 to 11 cycles, used a sample-barcoded 5' primer plus a J-beta primer mix. TCRdb used MiXCR to reprocess the 5' RACE reads, holding one entry per CDR3 protein. Of fewer than 2,000,000 distinct CDR3 sequences in the sample, 30% to 40% were seen once. Sequencing was done on a sample of blood. The receptors originated from a woman under 40 in good health.

The chain carries TRBV20-1 and TRBJ1-1; D might be TRBD1 (5 bases). Germline V lookup: CDR1 DFQATT, CDR2 SNEGSKA (reference sequence). The CDR3 consists of 14 residues. V lost 5 bases and J lost 1, with 14 bases in between. The CDR3 region has the DNA TGCAGTGCTGATACCGGGACGAAGAACACTGAAGCTTTCTTT. As protein: CSADTGTKNTEAFF.

The gene calls are TRBV11-2 and TRBJ2-7; D ambiguous. The ends were cut back, 5 bases at V and 5 bases at J, with 19 bases in the middle. The germline V gene has CDR1 SGHAT and CDR2 FQNNGV. The length of the CDR3 is 15 residues. CDR3 bases: TGTGCCAGCAGCCACGAGGACCCCCTGTCTGACGAGCAGTACTTC. Translating gives CASSHEDPLSDEQYF. Together with reference TRBV11-2 and TRBJ2-7, the CDR3 gives the full variable domain: EAGVAQSPRYKIIEKRQSVAFWCNPISGHATLYWYQQILGQGPKLLIQFQNNGVVDDSQLPKDRFSAERLKGVDSTLKIQPAKLEDSAVYLCASSHEDPLSDEQYFGPGTRLTVT.

The chain employs TRBV5-1 and TRBJ1-2; 8 bases align to TRBD1. The CDR3 is 16 residues long. Germline V CDR1 and CDR2: SGHRS, YFSETQ. J was trimmed by 4 bases and V by 2 bases; bases with no gene match: 10. Here the CDR3 reads CASSFSGQGLPYGYTF. CDR3 DNA sequence: TGCGCCAGCAGCTTCAGCGGACAGGGCCTGCCCTATGGCTACACCTTC.